This TCR beta chain was retrieved from a study of blood T cell repertoires in COVID-19. Study-level background: Italy, Spain and the United States were the sources of the convalescent and acute COVID-19 samples. In each case, the material was cDNA or gDNA derived from T cells, B-cell-depleted T cells, or PBMCs.

How the authors handled the data: Amplification of reference gene primers was used by the study to estimate nucleated cell counts. Using immunoSEQ multiplex PCR, the repertoire was profiled, and TCRdb retains in-frame clones only, with some absent. The V and J calls and clone size come from that table; D and trimming were worked out from the DNA. The sample lists 280,000 or so clones; 65% to 90% were seen once. This CDR3 is 17 amino acids long. Germline assignment: CDR1 MNHEY and CDR2 SVGEGT. The V segment lost 4 bases and the J segment 2 bases; nucleotides outside the gene matches: 12. The specimen sequenced was peripheral blood. The genes are TRBV6-2 or TRBV6-3 and TRBJ2-7; 9 bases agree with TRBD2. The origin of this receptor is a human donor in a cohort sampled during active COVID-19. The CDR3, as DNA: TGTGCCAGCAGTTCAGGGCTAGCGGGATCTGCCCCCTACGAGCAGTACTTC. It yields the protein CASSSGLAGSAPYEQYF.